The source of this T cell receptor (beta chain) is a study of blood T cell repertoires in COVID-19. Germline values: CDR1 LGHDT, CDR2 YNNKEL (reference sequence). The CDR3 totals 16 residues. The junction had 9 bases not matched to a gene; V was cut back by 0 bases and J by 8 bases. This table comes from immunoSEQ multiplex PCR, and its TCRdb copy is limited to in-frame clones, with some not included. This sample yields around 250,000 clones, of which 80% to 85% are seen a single time; approximately 3.6% belongs to the top ten. Participant-given clinical history determined each cohort assignment. J is TRBJ2-1 and V is TRBV3-1 (or the pseudogene TRBV3-2); 8 bases agree with TRBD1. Sequencing input: PBMCs or T cells enriched from blood (not recorded which). This receptor was obtained from a man aged 50-60 years who had recovered from COVID-19. The CDR3 loop is CASSQDWTGRGDEQFF. The CDR3 DNA is TGTGCCAGCAGCCAAGATTGGACAGGGCGTGGCGATGAGCAGTTCTTC.